These 30 T cell receptor beta chains were sequenced from one sample in a study of radiotherapy plus CTLA-4 blockade in lung cancer. TCRdb's copy holds only in-frame clones and misses some; the assay was immunoSEQ multiplex PCR. The sample shows around 130,000 clones, approximately 90% of them seen only once. Sequences were derived from peripheral blood, sampled from a patient treated with radiotherapy plus ipilimumab. The source of these receptors is a human donor with non-small cell lung cancer that progressed on radiotherapy plus ipilimumab.

The genes are TRBV30 and TRBJ2-7; 8 bases are a match to TRBD2. After removal of 0 bases from V and 10 bases from J, the junction contained 11 bases not matched to a gene. The CDR3 is 14 amino acids. Looked up from germline, CDR1 is GTSNPN and CDR2 is SVGIG (reference sequence). Here the CDR3 reads CAWSVVGRAGGQYF. The CDR3 DNA follows: TGTGCCTGGAGTGTAGTCGGGAGGGCCGGAGGACAGTACTTC.

For the CDR3, the DNA is TGTGCCAGCAGCCCTACCCGGGGTGCAACTAATGAAAAACTGTTTTTT. It yields the protein CASSPTRGATNEKLFF. The chain has TRBV7-9 and TRBJ1-4, with no clear D. The CDR3 totals 16 residues. The V gene's germline CDR1 is SEHNR and CDR2 FQNEAQ (reference sequence). The V and J ends lost 5 bases and 0 bases respectively, with 13 bases between them.

This chain uses TRBV5-1 with TRBJ2-3; 10 nucleotides align to TRBD2. The CDR3 sequence is 16 residues long. The germline V gene encodes CDR1 SGHRS and CDR2 YFSETQ. Germline trimming cut 5 bases from V and 2 bases from J; bases unmatched to any gene: 8. The CDR3 region is CASRSGLAANTDTQYF. CDR3 bases: TGCGCCAGCAGATCCGGACTAGCGGCAAACACAGATACGCAGTATTTT.

In this sample, this clone turned up a few times. Here the CDR3 DNA reads TGCGCCAGCAGCCTTGGACTAGCGGGAGAAGATACGCAGTATTTT. Protein sequence: CASSLGLAGEDTQYF. The chain combines TRBV4-1 with TRBJ2-3, with 13 bases that match TRBD2. The CDR3 is made up of 15 amino acids. V dropped 4 bases and J dropped 5; count of bases not matched to a gene: 3. Germline CDR1 and CDR2: MGHRA and YSYEKL.

This rearrangement joins TRBV9 to TRBJ2-1, with TRBD2 matching 9 bases. V lost 0 bases to trimming and J lost 2 bases; unmatched junction nucleotides: 3. This CDR3 has 16 amino acids. Germline CDR1 SGDLS, CDR2 YYNGEE. The CDR3 reads CASSVGSGSPYNEQFF. For the CDR3, the DNA is TGTGCCAGCAGCGTAGGTAGCGGGAGCCCCTACAATGAGCAGTTCTTC.

The V gene is TRBV13, the J gene TRBJ2-5; D uncertain. Trimming stripped 2 bases from V and 4 bases from J, with 11 bases between. The CDR3 covers 14 residues. Germline V lookup: CDR1 PRHDT, CDR2 FYEKMQ (reference sequence). CDR3 DNA: TGTGCCAGCAGCTTAAAGACTTGGGGAGAGACCCAGTACTTC. Translating it yields CASSLKTWGETQYF.

The chain combines TRBV6-1 with TRBJ2-5; D might be TRBD1 (7 bases). CDR1 and CDR2 (germline): MNHNS, SASEGT. Trimming took off 4 bases at V and 5 bases at J, with 14 bases between the two ends. This CDR3 is built from 14 residues. The CDR3 nucleotides are TGTGCCAGCAGTGTCCCAGGGGGGCGGGAGACCCAGTACTTC. Its translation: CASSVPGGRETQYF.

This chain links TRBV4-1 with TRBJ2-7; D unclear. V was trimmed by 0 bases and J by 3 bases, leaving 15 bases between them. Germline V gene data show CDR1 as MGHRA and CDR2 as YSYEKL. CDR3 length equals 16 residues. The CDR3 DNA reads as TGCGCCAGCAGCCAAGATTGGTCGATTGGCGTCTACGAGCAGTACTTC. This gives the protein CASSQDWSIGVYEQYF.

This clone was detected once. The chain is built from TRBV4-2 and TRBJ2-7; D is perhaps TRBD1 or TRBD2 (5 bases each). CDR3 size: 14 residues. Germline V CDR1 and CDR2: LGHNA, YNFKEQ. The ends were cut back, 5 bases at V and 7 bases at J, with 18 bases in the middle. The CDR3 DNA is TGTGCCAGCAGCAACCCGGGGCGCGGGCTTGAGCAGTACTTC. Protein sequence: CASSNPGRGLEQYF.

In DNA, the CDR3 is TGTGCCAGCAGCTTAGCCGGGACTCTCTACGAGCAGTACTTC. It yields the protein CASSLAGTLYEQYF. V usage is TRBV11-2 and J usage is TRBJ2-7, with D tentatively TRBD2 (6 bases). Trimming shortened V by 1 base and J by 3 bases, and 10 bases separated the two germline ends. The germline CDR1 and CDR2 sequences are SGHAT and FQNNGV. This CDR3 is built from 14 residues.

The chain recombines TRBV27 with TRBJ1-2, with 9 positions matching TRBD1. Germline values: CDR1 MNHEY, CDR2 SMNVEV (reference sequence). The CDR3 covers 16 residues. Losses at the gene ends were 6 bases for V and 4 bases for J; bases not matched to a gene: 12. CDR3 nucleotide sequence: TGTGCCAGCAGGATAAATTCCGGGACAGGGTCCTATGGCTACACCTTC. It is translated as CASRINSGTGSYGYTF.

The chain joins TRBV7-9 to TRBJ1-2; TRBD1 might be the D (5 bases). Germline values: CDR1 SEHNR, CDR2 FQNEAQ (reference sequence). V lost 4 bases to trimming and J lost 5 bases, with 8 bases between them. The CDR3 loop spans 12 amino acids. The chain's CDR3 is CASSSRQYGYTF. The CDR3, as DNA: TGTGCCAGCAGCTCCCGACAGTATGGCTACACCTTC.

The chain links TRBV7-9 to TRBJ2-3; 7 positions agree with TRBD2. Germline V gives CDR1 SEHNR, CDR2 FQNEAQ (reference sequence). V gave up 5 bases and J gave up 4 bases; unmatched junction bases: 6. CDR3 length: 14 amino acids. The CDR3 sequence: CASSLGLVADTQYF. DNA for the CDR3: TGTGCCAGCAGCCTCGGACTAGTTGCAGATACGCAGTATTTT.

This chain uses TRBV2 with TRBJ1-1, with 8 bases aligning to TRBD1. V lost 5 bases to trimming and J lost 1 base; unmatched junction nucleotides: 9. The V gene's germline CDR1 is SNHLY and CDR2 FYNNEI. This CDR3 has 16 residues. The CDR3 protein is CASSSRTGSGNTEAFF. In nucleotides, the CDR3 is TGTGCCAGCAGTTCCCGGACAGGGTCTGGGAACACTGAAGCTTTCTTT.

The chain recombines TRBV7-6 with TRBJ1-2; D is undetermined. The V and J ends lost 5 bases and 4 bases respectively, with 17 bases between them. Germline V gene sequence: CDR1 SGHVS, CDR2 FNYEAQ. CDR3 length: 15 amino acids. The CDR3 DNA is TGTGCCAGCAGCGGCCCGGCAGACACCTTCTATGGCTACACCTTC. Translation gives CASSGPADTFYGYTF.

V usage is TRBV2 and J usage is TRBJ2-1; no clear D. V lost 1 base and J 2 bases, leaving 15 bases between the germline ends. CDR1 is SNHLY, CDR2 FYNNEI, per germline. CDR3 length: 17 amino acids. The CDR3 DNA sequence: TGTGCCAGCAGTGAAGACAAATGGCTAAACCCCTACAATGAGCAGTTCTTC. Translation: CASSEDKWLNPYNEQFF.

V and J are TRBV7-3 and TRBJ2-1, with 7 bases that match TRBD2. CDR1 and CDR2 from the germline V gene are SGHTA and FQGTGA. The CDR3 runs to 15 residues. V lost 5 bases and J lost 9; bases outside the gene matches: 13. The CDR3 sequence: CASSTTSATRSEQFF. The CDR3 DNA reads TGTGCCAGCAGCACCACTAGCGCCACCCGCAGTGAGCAGTTCTTC.

The chain uses TRBV5-8 and TRBJ1-3; possible D gene TRBD1, 5 bases. V was trimmed by 4 bases and J by 0 bases, leaving 14 bases between them. The germline V gene has CDR1 SGHTS and CDR2 YDEGEE. This CDR3 is 16 amino acids long. Written as DNA, the CDR3 is TGTGCCAGCAGCCCAGGGACCGCGAGCTCTGGAAACACCATATATTTT. Translating gives CASSPGTASSGNTIYF.

The chain links TRBV6-4 to TRBJ2-3; 8 bases map to TRBD1. This CDR3 comprises 15 residues. V trimming: 4 bases; J trimming: 0 bases; junction bases outside the gene matches: 3. The germline V gene has CDR1 MRHNA and CDR2 SNTAGT. CDR3 loop: CASSATGASTDTQYF. DNA of the CDR3: TGTGCCAGCAGTGCGACAGGGGCAAGCACAGATACGCAGTATTTT.

This chain uses TRBV4-1 with TRBJ1-5; TRBD1 might be the D (6 bases). In germline, CDR1 is MGHRA, CDR2 YSYEKL. V lost 5 bases, J lost 0 bases, and 11 bases lay in between. The CDR3 runs 15 residues. The CDR3 sequence is CASSSLDSSNQPQHF. CDR3 DNA: TGCGCCAGCAGCTCGTTGGACAGTAGCAATCAGCCCCAGCATTTT.

This sequence joins TRBV5-3 and TRBJ2-7, with 8 bases that match TRBD2. TRBV5-3 belongs to the ORF category, with a function that is uncertain. This CDR3 has 16 amino acids. V lost 1 base, J lost 2 bases, and 8 bases stayed unmatched. CDR3 region: CARSLLAGREPYEQYF. The CDR3 region has the DNA TGTGCCAGAAGCTTGTTGGCCGGGAGGGAACCCTACGAGCAGTACTTC.

This clone was seen a few times. The chain joins TRBV7-9 to TRBJ1-2; D remains ambiguous. The CDR3 runs 13 residues. Germline V gives CDR1 SEHNR, CDR2 FQNEAQ (reference sequence). Trimming took off 2 bases at V and 6 bases at J, with 10 bases between the two ends. The DNA for the CDR3 is TGTGCCAGCAGCTTACTGGAATGGGATGGCTACACCTTC. As protein: CASSLLEWDGYTF.

This clone was counted a single time. The chain carries TRBV5-4 and TRBJ2-7; 7 bases line up with TRBD1. This CDR3 is 17 amino acids long. The germline V gene encodes CDR1 SGHNT and CDR2 YYREEE (reference sequence). Trimming at V came to 0 bases and at J to 1 base, leaving 10 bases not matched to a gene. For the CDR3, the DNA is TGTGCCAGCAGCTTGGGGCAGGGGGTGACTAAATCCTACGAGCAGTACTTC. It translates to CASSLGQGVTKSYEQYF.

This clone has a handful of counts. This sequence joins TRBV2 and TRBJ2-5; D is possibly TRBD1 or TRBD2 (6 bases each). V lost 4 bases and J 5 bases, leaving 14 bases between the germline ends. This CDR3 spans 14 amino acids. The V gene's germline CDR1 is SNHLY and CDR2 FYNNEI. CDR3 in DNA: TGTGCCAGCAGTGTGGGAGGAGGGGGGGAGACCCAGTACTTC. This codes for CASSVGGGGETQYF. The full variable domain, with the rest looked up from reference TRBV2 and TRBJ2-5, is EPEVTQTPSHQVTQMGQEVILRCVPISNHLYFYWYRQILGQKVEFLVSFYNNEISEKSEIFDDQFSVERPDGSNFTLKIRSTKLEDSAMYFCASSVGGGGETQYFGPGTRLLVL.

This chain connects TRBV10-3 to TRBJ1-2; D gene ambiguous. Trimming cost V 6 bases and J 8 bases, with 19 bases left between them. CDR1 ENHRY and CDR2 SYGVKD come from the germline V gene. The CDR3 consists of 14 residues. The CDR3 loop reads CAIRDSHLEEGYTF. The CDR3 coding sequence is TGTGCCATCAGAGACTCACACCTCGAGGAGGGCTACACCTTC.

With respect to this clone: This sequence may be a read error, since a much larger clone differs from it by one base. V usage is TRBV6-1 and J usage is TRBJ2-5; a possible D gene is TRBD1 (6 bases). The end of the DNA aligns better with TRBJ2-7, so the J call may be wrong. CDR1 MNHNS and CDR2 SASEGT come from the germline V gene. The CDR3 spans 13 residues. The CDR3 DNA sequence: TGTGCCAGCAGTCGGACAGAGGGGTACGAGCAGTACTTC. Amino acids: CASSRTEGYEQYF.

This clone was detected once. The chain recombines TRBV5-1 with TRBJ2-2; 10 positions match TRBD2. V lost 3 bases and J lost 6; bases outside the gene matches: 8. The CDR3 is 16 amino acids. CDR1 SGHRS and CDR2 YFSETQ come from the germline V gene. CDR3 sequence: CASSSRLAGDAGELFF. The CDR3, as DNA: TGCGCCAGCAGCTCGCGGCTAGCGGGAGACGCCGGGGAGCTGTTTTTT. Full variable domain (outside the CDR3, taken from reference TRBV5-1 and TRBJ2-2): KAGVTQTPRYLIKTRGQQVTLSCSPISGHRSVSWYQQTPGQGLQFLFEYFSETQRNKGNFPGRFSGRQFSNSRSEMNVSTLELGDSALYLCASSSRLAGDAGELFFGEGSRLTVL.

V and J are TRBV4-1 and TRBJ2-7; TRBD1 might be the D (5 bases). The V gene's germline CDR1 is MGHRA and CDR2 YSYEKL. CDR3 length equals 17 residues. V was clipped by 0 bases and J by 2 bases, with 17 bases between them. The CDR3 is CASSQDPVGRRAYEQYF. The CDR3 DNA reads TGCGCCAGCAGCCAAGACCCGGTGGGGCGTAGAGCCTACGAGCAGTACTTC.

The chain joins TRBV7-8 to TRBJ2-1; 15 nucleotides align to TRBD2. The CDR3 consists of 18 residues. V shed 2 bases and J 7 bases; nucleotides not matched to a gene: 9. Germline V gene sequence: CDR1 SGHVS, CDR2 FQNEAQ. CDR3 sequence: CASSLKGLGTSGRNEQFF. The CDR3 region has the DNA TGTGCCAGCAGCTTAAAGGGGTTGGGGACTAGCGGGAGGAATGAGCAGTTCTTC.

This chain's CDR3 is CASSLGPLPGEQYF. The CDR3 region has the DNA TGTGCCAGCAGCTTGGGCCCCCTCCCGGGCGAGCAGTACTTC. The chain has TRBV11-3 and TRBJ2-7; D is unresolved. The germline V gene has CDR1 SGHNT and CDR2 YENEEA. The CDR3 totals 14 residues. The germline V and J ends were trimmed by 3 bases and 6 bases, with 15 bases remaining between them.